This T cell receptor beta chain was captured by sequencing in a study of blood T cell repertoires in COVID-19. Overall study context: The origin of the acute and convalescent COVID-19 samples was the United States, Italy and Spain. The cDNA or gDNA used as material had been derived from T cells, B-cell-depleted T cells, or PBMCs.

The CDR3 is 14 residues long. V trimming: 0 bases; J trimming: 6 bases; junction bases outside the gene matches: 6. Germline CDR1 GTSNPN, CDR2 SVGIG (reference sequence). Study processing details: How many nucleated cells were present was estimated from reference gene primer amplification. Data came from immunoSEQ multiplex PCR; TCRdb stores just in-frame clones and leaves some out. V and J calls and clone size are copied from that table; D and trimming were computed from the DNA. The sample holds approximately 28,000 clones, about three quarters seen once. The sequenced material came from peripheral blood. This clonotype was sampled from a boy between 2 and 15 years old with active or convalescent COVID-19. V gene TRBV30 combines with J gene TRBJ1-2, with 8 bases lining up with TRBD1. The CDR3 spells CAWSVRDRGNGYTF. CDR3 nucleotide sequence: TGTGCCTGGAGTGTAAGAGACAGGGGAAATGGCTACACCTTC.